A selection of T cell receptor beta chains follows, all from one sample in a study of blood T cell repertoires in COVID-19. Generated by immunoSEQ multiplex PCR, the TCRdb table keeps only in-frame clones and is missing some. The repertoire holds more than 200,000 clones, 80% to 90% seen once, with over 1.5% in the top ten. Sequencing input: PBMCs or T cells enriched from blood (not recorded which). The receptor source for this set is a man between 35 and 55 years old who had recovered from COVID-19. Both conserved end residues are part of each CDR3. D genes are given only for firm matches. Only part of the rows carry a size: once, few, many, or a class if the clone is expanded.

size: once
V: TRBV29-1
length: 20
J: TRBJ1-5
D: -
CDR3: CSVEDAVRDYRAGSNQPQHF
DNA: TGCAGCGTTGAAGATGCAGTCCGGGACTACAGGGCTGGTAGCAATCAGCCCCAGCATTTT

size: -
V: TRBV30
length: 13
J: TRBJ1-1
D: -
CDR3: CAWTGLGNTEAFF
DNA: TGTGCCTGGACCGGACTGGGGAACACTGAAGCTTTCTTT

size: -
V: TRBV27
length: 17
J: TRBJ2-1
D: -
CDR3: CASSFPGKRLYEYEQFF
DNA: TGTGCCAGCAGTTTCCCGGGGAAGCGGCTATACGAGTATGAGCAGTTCTTC

size: -
V: TRBV5-6
length: 15
J: TRBJ2-5
D: TRBD1
CDR3: CASSRQTGSQETQYF
DNA: TGTGCCAGCAGCAGACAGACAGGGTCCCAAGAGACCCAGTACTTC

size: -
V: TRBV7-2
length: 14
J: TRBJ2-3
D: -
CDR3: CASSPWQGSDTQYF
DNA: TGTGCCAGCTCACCCTGGCAGGGGTCAGATACGCAGTATTTT

size: -
V: TRBV7-7
length: 16
J: TRBJ2-5
D: TRBD2
CDR3: CASSLGLAGAQETQYF
DNA: TGTGCCAGCAGCTTAGGGCTAGCGGGAGCCCAAGAGACCCAGTACTTC

size: -
V: TRBV5-4
length: 17
J: TRBJ2-1
D: TRBD2
CDR3: CASRAGTSGIKYNEQFF
DNA: TGTGCCAGCAGGGCTGGGACTAGCGGGATCAAATACAATGAGCAGTTCTTC

size: -
V: TRBV5-1
length: 16
J: TRBJ2-1
D: TRBD2
CDR3: CASSLVVAGVYNEQFF
DNA: TGCGCCAGCAGCTTGGTGGTAGCGGGAGTTTACAATGAGCAGTTCTTC

size: -
V: TRBV19
length: 15
J: TRBJ1-5
D: TRBD1
CDR3: CASSRGTGNNQPQHF
DNA: TGTGCCAGTAGTCGCGGGACAGGGAACAATCAGCCCCAGCATTTT

size: once
V: TRBV7-2
length: 15
J: TRBJ2-7
D: TRBD2
CDR3: CASSSPTSGADEQYF
DNA: TGTGCCAGCAGCTCCCCGACTAGCGGGGCCGACGAGCAGTACTTC

size: -
V: TRBV7-6
length: 15
J: TRBJ2-7
D: TRBD2
CDR3: CASSPGLAGSYEQYF
DNA: TGTGCCAGCAGCCCGGGACTAGCGGGCTCCTACGAGCAGTACTTC

size: -
V: TRBV9
length: 16
J: TRBJ2-1
D: TRBD2
CDR3: CASSVGASGHFNEQFF
DNA: TGTGCCAGCAGCGTAGGTGCTAGCGGACACTTTAATGAGCAGTTCTTC

size: -
V: TRBV5-4
length: 14
J: TRBJ2-7
D: TRBD2
CDR3: CASSLSGRTYEQYF
DNA: TGTGCCAGCAGCCTTAGCGGGAGGACCTACGAGCAGTACTTC

size: -
V: TRBV5-5
length: 12
J: TRBJ2-1
D: -
CDR3: CASSSVYSEQFF
DNA: TGTGCCAGCAGCTCGGTTTATAGTGAGCAGTTCTTC

size: -
V: TRBV29-1
length: 9
J: TRBJ1-1
D: -
CDR3: CSDQAEAFF
DNA: TGCAGCGACCAGGCTGAAGCTTTCTTT

size: -
V: TRBV9
length: 16
J: TRBJ1-4
D: TRBD1
CDR3: CASSPQPVQGNEKLFF
DNA: TGTGCCAGCAGCCCCCAACCCGTACAGGGGAATGAAAAACTGTTTTTT

size: -
V: TRBV27
length: 16
J: TRBJ2-7
D: -
CDR3: CASSPLSQRIAYEQYF
DNA: TGTGCCAGCAGTCCCCTGTCCCAGCGAATTGCCTACGAGCAGTACTTC

size: -
V: TRBV3-1/TRBV3-2
length: 11
J: TRBJ2-2
D: -
CDR3: CASSSAGELFF
DNA: TGTGCCAGCAGCTCAGCCGGGGAGCTGTTTTTT

size: once
V: TRBV6-5
length: 13
J: TRBJ1-4
D: TRBD1
CDR3: CASRGTGGEKLFF
DNA: TGTGCCAGCAGGGGGACAGGGGGAGAAAAACTGTTTTTT

size: -
V: TRBV5-1
length: 15
J: TRBJ2-2
D: TRBD1
CDR3: CASSGGQTNTGELFF
DNA: TGCGCCAGCAGCGGGGGACAGACCAACACCGGGGAGCTGTTTTTT

size: -
V: TRBV7-2
length: 15
J: TRBJ1-5
D: -
CDR3: CASSLEEGDNQPQHF
DNA: TGTGCCAGCAGCTTAGAGGAGGGAGACAATCAGCCCCAGCATTTT

size: -
V: TRBV7-6
length: 14
J: TRBJ2-7
D: TRBD1
CDR3: CASSSGTGTNEQYF
DNA: TGTGCCAGCAGCTCGGGGACAGGGACTAACGAGCAGTACTTC